This T cell receptor (beta chain) was captured by sequencing in a study of shared clonotypes between healthy human individuals. Unsorted PBMC samples were amplified in replicate PCRs containing roughly 0.3 ug DNA, 30,000 to 35,000 T cell genomes. Per the authors' pipeline: Because ImmunoSEQ provided only junction sequences with no quality scores, the filtering differed. The repertoire was sequenced with immunoSEQ multiplex PCR; TCRdb's copy has only in-frame clones and lacks some. For V, J and clone size, that table is used; D and trimming come from the DNA. The table records about 490,000 clones, over 70% of them present only once. As for this clone: What it recognizes is unknown.

V gave up 7 bases and J gave up 3 bases; unmatched junction bases: 7. CDR3 size: 14 residues. Germline CDR1 and CDR2: MDHEN and SYDVKM. Study conclusions and caveats: Researchers sampled blood only, noting tissue repertoires likely differ.

Material: PBMCs. This chain links TRBV28 with TRBJ2-7; 9 nucleotides match TRBD2. The clonotype originates from a woman in her thirties or forties in good health. Some clones in this sample may be carry-over from other donors' samples. This CDR3 is CASNTPSGVYEQYF. CDR3 bases: TGTGCCAGCAATACACCTAGCGGGGTCTACGAGCAGTACTTC.